Below, 17 T cell receptor beta chains from the same sample are listed, as sequenced in a study of T-cell memory formation after mild COVID-19. MiXCR, run by TCRdb on the 5' RACE reads, gives a single entry per CDR3 protein. The sample contains about 50,000 distinct CDR3 sequences, around 7.3% of which appear only once. Material: PBMCs or a T cell subset sorted from them (not recorded which). The receptors derive from a man between 18 and 35 years old who had mild COVID-19 (a few samples of this study predate the infection). Cell type and time point are not known.

This clonotype was seen repeatedly, ten times or more. The chain joins TRBV7-2 to TRBJ2-1; 8 nucleotides match TRBD1. The CDR3 consists of 13 residues. J lost 5 bases, V lost 7 bases, and 4 bases had no gene match. Germline V gene data show CDR1 as SGHTA and CDR2 as FQGNSA. CDR3 nucleotide sequence: TGTGCCAGCAAACAGGGGGGAGACAATGAGCAGTTCTTC. Translated, it gives CASKQGGDNEQFF.

A word on this clonotype: A much larger clone differs by one base, so this may be a read error. As DNA, the CDR3 is TGTGCCTGGAGTGTGGAAGCTGACTATGGCTACACCTTC. Translated: CAWSVEADYGYTF. This chain links TRBV30 with TRBJ1-2, with unresolved D. Germline values: CDR1 GTSNPN, CDR2 SVGIG (reference sequence). The CDR3 length is 13 residues. Trimming took 0 bases from V and 3 from J, leaving 8 bases between them.

This clonotype was detected many times. The chain uses TRBV12-3 or TRBV12-4 and TRBJ2-2; D unresolved. V lost 2 bases and J lost 5, with 12 bases in between. The CDR3 is made up of 15 amino acids. The CDR3 here is CASSLPPGLTGELFF. In nucleotides, the CDR3 is TGTGCCAGCAGTTTACCCCCAGGTCTTACCGGGGAGCTGTTTTTT.

This clonotype was seen more than once but under ten times. This chain connects TRBV5-6 to TRBJ2-1; D ambiguous. The CDR3 spans 14 residues. Germline V gene lookup returns CDR1 SGHDT and CDR2 YYEEEE. V shed 0 bases and J shed 7 bases, with 11 bases lying between them. The CDR3 nucleotides are TGTGCCAGCAGCTTGGCGGTTTTAGGGAATGAGCAGTTCTTC. Its translation: CASSLAVLGNEQFF. Filled out from reference TRBV5-6 and TRBJ2-1, the complete variable domain reads DAGVTQSPTHLIKTRGQQVTLRCSPKSGHDTVSWYQQALGQGPQFIFQYYEEEERQRGNFPDRFSGHQFPNYSSELNVNALLLGDSALYLCASSLAVLGNEQFFGPGTRLTVL.

This clonotype showed up just a few times. The chain joins TRBV7-3 to TRBJ2-3; D gene ambiguous. Germline loops: CDR1 SGHTA, CDR2 FQGTGA. This CDR3 comprises 14 residues. Deletions cut 5 bases from V and 2 bases from J, with 11 bases between. The CDR3 region is CASSPGPATDTQYF. The CDR3 DNA follows: TGTGCCAGCAGCCCGGGTCCTGCCACAGATACGCAGTATTTT.

In its sample, this clonotype was seen a few times. The CDR3 sequence: CASSVRIGFEQYV. The CDR3 coding sequence is TGTGCCAGCAGTGTACGTATAGGTTTCGAGCAGTACGTC. This chain links TRBV11-2 with TRBJ2-7; D call uncertain. This CDR3 is built from 13 residues. Germline values: CDR1 SGHAT, CDR2 FQNNGV. V was cut by 6 bases and J by 6 bases, with 15 bases left in between.

This rearrangement joins TRBV11-3 to TRBJ2-1; no reliable D call. This CDR3 has 16 residues. Germline CDR1 reads SGHNT; CDR2 reads YENEEA. V lost 4 bases and J lost 0, with 13 bases in between. This chain's CDR3 is CASSSNLADSYNEQFF. In DNA, the CDR3 is TGTGCCAGCAGCTCAAATCTGGCAGACTCCTACAATGAGCAGTTCTTC.

This rearrangement joins TRBV7-2 to TRBJ1-5; no clear D. Trimming removed 1 base at V and 7 bases at J, with 8 bases between. The CDR3 consists of 13 residues. Germline V lookup: CDR1 SGHTA, CDR2 FQGNSA. The CDR3, as DNA: TGTGCCAGCAGCTTAGAGAAAGGGCAGCCCCAGCATTTT. Translating gives CASSLEKGQPQHF. Looking up the rest from reference TRBV7-2 and TRBJ1-5 gives the full variable domain: GAGVSQSPSNKVTEKGKDVELRCDPISGHTALYWYRQSLGQGLEFLIYFQGNSAPDKSGLPSDRFSAERTGGSVSTLTIQRTQQEDSAVYLCASSLEKGQPQHFGDGTRLSIL.

This clonotype was counted many times. The rearrangement uses TRBV7-2 and TRBJ2-7, with 8 nucleotides matching TRBD1. Germline V gene data show CDR1 as SGHTA and CDR2 as FQGNSA. CDR3 length: 15 amino acids. The V segment lost 5 bases and the J segment 5 bases; nucleotides outside the gene matches: 11. This CDR3 is CASSPGGAGRNEQYF. The CDR3, as DNA: TGTGCCAGCAGCCCAGGGGGCGCGGGGAGGAACGAGCAGTACTTC.

This clonotype was observed a handful of times. The gene calls are TRBV7-9 and TRBJ1-2; D remains unclear. CDR1 is SEHNR and CDR2 is FQNEAQ in the germline V gene (reference sequence). Trimming removed 4 bases at V and 2 bases at J, with 14 bases between. The CDR3 has 15 residues. The CDR3 DNA sequence: TGTGCCAGCAGCTCGTACTCTCCGGGGAACTATGGCTACACCTTC. Protein sequence: CASSSYSPGNYGYTF.

This clonotype has just a few counts. J is TRBJ2-3 and V is TRBV5-4; 9 positions match TRBD2. Losses at the gene ends were 1 base for V and 2 bases for J; bases not matched to a gene: 11. This CDR3 is 18 amino acids long. Germline assignment: CDR1 SGHNT and CDR2 YYREEE (reference sequence). The DNA of the CDR3 is TGTGCCAGCAGCTTGCGGCGGGGGGGACTACTACCCACAGATACGCAGTATTTT. The encoded protein is CASSLRRGGLLPTDTQYF. Full variable domain (missing parts from reference TRBV5-4 and TRBJ2-3): ETGVTQSPTHLIKTRGQQVTLRCSSQSGHNTVSWYQQALGQGPQFIFQYYREEENGRGNFPPRFSGLQFPNYSSELNVNALELDDSALYLCASSLRRGGLLPTDTQYFGPGTRLTVL.

The J gene is TRBJ1-5, the V gene TRBV6-2 or TRBV6-3, with unresolved D. The CDR3 length is 14 residues. From germline, CDR1 is MNHEY and CDR2 SVGEGT. Trimming shortened V by 0 bases and J by 3 bases, and 6 bases separated the two germline ends. CDR3 sequence reads: CASSYSNFNQPQHF. CDR3 sequence (DNA): TGTGCCAGCAGTTACTCGAACTTCAATCAGCCCCAGCATTTT.

There are a few counts of this clonotype. The V call is TRBV3-1, the J call TRBJ2-3, with D perhaps being TRBD1 or TRBD2 (5 bases each). In germline, CDR1 is LGHDT, CDR2 YNNKEL (reference sequence). V lost 7 bases and J 10 bases, leaving 18 bases between the germline ends. There are 13 residues in the CDR3. This CDR3 is CASTTGAKGAQYF. CDR3 DNA sequence: TGTGCCAGCACCACCGGGGCGAAGGGTGCGCAGTATTTT.

This clonotype has only a few counts. The V gene is TRBV4-3, the J gene TRBJ1-3; D is undetermined. The CDR3 sequence is 15 residues long. V was pared by 3 bases and J by 6 bases, with 15 bases between. The germline V gene has CDR1 LGHNA and CDR2 YSLEER. The CDR3 DNA reads as TGCGCCAGCAGCCACCGGACCCCGGAAGAAAACACCATATATTTT. Translated, it gives CASSHRTPEENTIYF.

This clonotype was counted many times. The chain has TRBV15 and TRBJ2-7; no clear D gene. The germline V gene encodes CDR1 LNHNV and CDR2 YYDKDF (reference sequence). Trimming left V 6 bases short and J 0 bases short, with 18 bases between. The CDR3 extends over 16 amino acids. The CDR3 bases are TGTGCCACCAGAGCCCTAGACGAACGGAACTCCTACGAGCAGTACTTC. Encoded protein: CATRALDERNSYEQYF. The whole variable domain, remainder taken from reference TRBV15 and TRBJ2-7, is DAMVIQNPRYQVTQFGKPVTLSCSQTLNHNVMYWYQQKSSQAPKLLFHYYDKDFNNEADTPDNFQSRRPNTSFCFLDIRSPGLGDTAMYLCATRALDERNSYEQYFGPGTRLTVT.

On this clonotype: A much larger clone lies one base from this, so it may be a read error. V gene TRBV7-9 combines with J gene TRBJ2-3; D possibly corresponds to TRBD1 (6 bases). Trimming left V 5 bases short and J 8 bases short, with 20 bases between. Per germline, CDR1 SEHNR and CDR2 FQNEAQ (reference sequence). This CDR3 has 15 residues. CDR3 DNA sequence: TGTGCCAGCAGCCGCGACAGGAGGACGATGATTACGCAGTATTTT. Its translation is CASSRDRRTMITQYF.

This chain links TRBV4-3 with TRBJ1-2; D is undetermined. The CDR3 consists of 17 residues. Germline CDR1 and CDR2: LGHNA and YSLEER. Trimming pared 0 bases from V and 8 bases from J, leaving 22 bases between. CDR3 coding DNA: TGCGCCAGCAGCCAAGACACTCAGCCCCAGACCCGCGGCGGCTACACCTTC. Residues: CASSQDTQPQTRGGYTF.